These 21 T cell receptor beta chains were sequenced from one sample in a study of shared clonotypes between healthy human individuals. Profiling relied on immunoSEQ multiplex PCR, and the TCRdb table lists in-frame clones only, not all of them. The table records about 1.5 million clones, approximately 98% of them present only once. Material for sequencing was naive CD4+ T cells sorted from blood. Described subset: CD45RA+ positively selected. The receptors come from a man aged 30-40 years in good health.

The V and J genes are TRBV9 and TRBJ1-1, with unresolved D. The ends were cut back, 0 bases at V and 0 bases at J, with 6 bases in the middle. The CDR3 runs to 14 residues. Germline CDR1 reads SGDLS; CDR2 reads YYNGEE. The DNA for the CDR3 is TGTGCCAGCAGCGTAGCCTGGGTGAACACTGAAGCTTTCTTT. Encoded protein: CASSVAWVNTEAFF. Variable domain in full (rest from reference TRBV9 and TRBJ1-1): DSGVTQTPKHLITATGQRVTLRCSPRSGDLSVYWYQQSLDQGLQFLIQYYNGEERAKGNILERFSAQQFPDLHSELNLSSLELGDSALYFCASSVAWVNTEAFFGQGTRLTVV.

This clone was seen a single time. The chain joins TRBV6-5 to TRBJ2-1; D is perhaps TRBD2 (6 bases). The V end lost 6 bases, the J end lost 8 bases, and 14 bases lay between the germline ends. Germline CDR1 MNHEY, CDR2 SVGAGI. This CDR3 contains 13 residues. The CDR3 here is CASSRRLVDEQFF. The CDR3 bases are TGTGCCAGCAGCCGACGACTAGTGGATGAGCAGTTCTTC.

The chain has TRBV5-4 and TRBJ2-3; 8 bases map to TRBD2. The CDR3 length is 13 residues. The germline V gene encodes CDR1 SGHNT and CDR2 YYREEE (reference sequence). The V gene end was trimmed by 3 bases and the J gene end by 6 bases; junction bases not matched to a gene: 3. For the CDR3, the DNA is TGTGCCAGCAGCTCGGGAGGGCGGGATACGCAGTATTTT. Translating it yields CASSSGGRDTQYF.

The CDR3 DNA reads as TGTGCCAGCAGCGCGTTCGCGGGAGGGGCAGATACGCAGTATTTT. Its protein is CASSAFAGGADTQYF. The chain has TRBV5-4 and TRBJ2-3; 9 bases agree with TRBD2. Germline CDR1 and CDR2: SGHNT and YYREEE (reference sequence). This CDR3 has 15 amino acids. J was trimmed by 4 bases and V by 4 bases; bases with no gene match: 7.

The chain links TRBV9 to TRBJ1-1; 7 bases agree with TRBD1. The V gene end was trimmed by 5 bases and the J gene end by 4 bases; junction bases not matched to a gene: 5. CDR1 and CDR2 from the germline V gene are SGDLS and YYNGEE. This CDR3 contains 13 residues. The CDR3 loop reads CASSYRGGTEAFF. CDR3 DNA sequence: TGTGCCAGCAGTTACAGGGGAGGCACTGAAGCTTTCTTT.

The V call is TRBV5-1, the J call TRBJ2-1, with 9 bases lining up with TRBD1. V lost 6 bases and J lost 2; bases outside the gene matches: 6. The germline V gene has CDR1 SGHRS and CDR2 YFSETQ. This CDR3 contains 15 residues. CDR3 residues: CASTTGQGAYNEQFF. As DNA, the CDR3 is TGCGCCAGCACTACGGGACAGGGAGCCTACAATGAGCAGTTCTTC.

This rearrangement joins TRBV6-4 to TRBJ2-3, with D unresolved. The CDR3 spans 16 residues. The germline V and J ends were trimmed by 4 bases and 0 bases, with 14 bases remaining between them. From germline, CDR1 is MRHNA and CDR2 SNTAGT. The DNA of the CDR3 is TGTGCCAGCAGTGCCCTCCCTATACCCAGCACAGATACGCAGTATTTT. Translating gives CASSALPIPSTDTQYF.

Note on this clone: Other DNA variants within this sample encode the same CDR3. V gene TRBV18 combines with J gene TRBJ2-5; D remains ambiguous. The V gene lost 2 bases and the J gene lost 5 bases, with 9 bases spanning the gap. The CDR3 length is 13 residues. From germline, CDR1 is KGHSH and CDR2 LQKENI. In DNA, the CDR3 is TGTGCCAGCTCACCATACCTCGGGGAGACCCAGTACTTC. Its translation: CASSPYLGETQYF.

This clone was seen once. The chain combines TRBV7-9 with TRBJ1-2; possibly TRBD1 for D (6 bases). Trimming stripped 4 bases from V and 2 bases from J, with 11 bases between. In germline, CDR1 is SEHNR, CDR2 FQNEAQ (reference sequence). This CDR3 has 14 amino acids. The CDR3 spells CASSSQGTNYGYTF. CDR3 DNA sequence: TGTGCCAGCAGCTCACAGGGAACCAACTATGGCTACACCTTC.

The genes are TRBV7-2 and TRBJ1-5, with D hard to call. Trimming stripped 0 bases from V and 4 bases from J, with 7 bases between. The CDR3 extends over 14 amino acids. Germline-derived CDR1 and CDR2 are SGHTA and FQGNSA. The CDR3 here is CASSLAPSNQPQHF. As DNA, the CDR3 is TGTGCCAGCAGCTTAGCCCCATCGAATCAGCCCCAGCATTTT.

This sequence joins TRBV2 and TRBJ2-7, with D unresolved. The germline V and J ends were trimmed by 2 bases and 0 bases, with 8 bases remaining between them. CDR1 and CDR2 from the germline V gene are SNHLY and FYNNEI. The CDR3 contains 14 residues. The CDR3 coding sequence is TGTGCCAGCAGTGAAAACAGAAACTCCTACGAGCAGTACTTC. Its translation is CASSENRNSYEQYF.

The genes are TRBV5-1 and TRBJ1-5; D is undetermined. V was cut by 6 bases and J by 2 bases, with 12 bases left in between. In germline, CDR1 is SGHRS, CDR2 YFSETQ. The CDR3 runs to 14 residues. CDR3 nucleotide sequence: TGCGCCAGCAAGACGGGAGTTGGCAATCAGCCCCAGCATTTT. It yields the protein CASKTGVGNQPQHF.

This chain links TRBV5-4 with TRBJ2-1; a possible D gene is TRBD2 (6 bases). Trimming removed 0 bases at V and 2 bases at J, with 9 bases between. The germline gives CDR1 SGHNT, CDR2 YYREEE (reference sequence). The CDR3 is 15 amino acids. The CDR3 nucleotides read TGTGCCAGCAGCTTGGTGACTAGGACCTACAATGAGCAGTTCTTC. Protein: CASSLVTRTYNEQFF.

The rearrangement joins TRBV2 to TRBJ2-3; D may be TRBD1 (5 bases). With 6 bases removed from V and 2 bases from J, the gap between germline ends came to 18 bases. There are 16 residues in the CDR3. In germline, CDR1 is SNHLY, CDR2 FYNNEI. The CDR3 region has the DNA TGTGCCAGCAGATCCCCCCGAAGGGGATACACAGATACGCAGTATTTT. It specifies CASRSPRRGYTDTQYF.

The chain links TRBV10-3 to TRBJ2-7; 10 nucleotides agree with TRBD2. With 2 bases clipped from V and 4 bases from J, the junction kept 5 bases outside the gene matches. The CDR3 is 15 amino acids. Germline values: CDR1 ENHRY, CDR2 SYGVKD. CDR3 residues: CAISEASGSLYEQYF. CDR3 sequence (DNA): TGTGCCATCAGTGAGGCTAGCGGGAGTCTTTACGAGCAGTACTTC.

The rearrangement joins TRBV29-1 to TRBJ2-3; perhaps TRBD2 as D (5 bases). The CDR3 loop spans 13 amino acids. Trimming removed 3 bases at V and 8 bases at J, with 15 bases between. Looked up from germline, CDR1 is SQVTM and CDR2 is ANQGSEA. The CDR3 bases are TGCAGCGTTGATGTAGCGCGGGCCTCTACGCAGTATTTT. Its translation: CSVDVARASTQYF.

The chain uses TRBV2 and TRBJ1-5; 10 nucleotides line up with TRBD1. V lost 6 bases to trimming and J lost 6 bases; unmatched junction nucleotides: 5. The CDR3 runs to 14 residues. Germline CDR1 reads SNHLY; CDR2 reads FYNNEI. CDR3 in DNA: TGTGCCAGCAGGGGGGACAGGGGCCGTCAGCCCCAGCATTTT. Protein: CASRGDRGRQPQHF.

On this clone: Other DNA sequences in the sample encode the same CDR3. This sequence joins TRBV9 and TRBJ2-7; D may be TRBD1 (5 bases). Germline CDR1 SGDLS, CDR2 YYNGEE. V was trimmed by 2 bases and J by 4 bases, leaving 13 bases between them. The CDR3 has 14 amino acids. CDR3 coding DNA: TGTGCCAGCAGCGTGGGGCTCCTTGGGTACGAGCAGTACTTC. Its protein is CASSVGLLGYEQYF.

The chain is built from TRBV18 and TRBJ2-5; TRBD2 matches at 7 bases. Germline CDR1 KGHSH, CDR2 LQKENI. The V segment lost 6 bases and the J segment 5 bases; nucleotides outside the gene matches: 6. The CDR3 runs 13 residues. The CDR3 reads CASSPTSVETQYF. In nucleotides, the CDR3 is TGTGCCAGCTCCCCCACTAGCGTGGAGACCCAGTACTTC.

This sequence joins TRBV6-6 and TRBJ2-3; 7 bases match TRBD1. The ends lost 5 bases at V and 0 bases at J; junction bases unmatched: 8. The germline V gene encodes CDR1 MNHNY and CDR2 SVGAGI (reference sequence). The length of the CDR3 is 16 residues. This chain's CDR3 is CASSRDRARSTDTQYF. In DNA form, the CDR3 reads TGTGCCAGCAGTCGGGACAGAGCCCGAAGCACAGATACGCAGTATTTT.

This clone is a singleton in its sample. The chain uses TRBV9 and TRBJ2-3; D may be TRBD1 or TRBD2 (5 bases each). CDR1 is SGDLS, CDR2 YYNGEE, per germline. The CDR3 runs to 17 residues. Trimming removed 2 bases at V and 4 bases at J, with 20 bases between. As DNA, the CDR3 is TGTGCCAGCAGCGTCGACCCCACGGGACGGGTTGCAGATACGCAGTATTTT. It yields the protein CASSVDPTGRVADTQYF. The full variable domain, with the rest looked up from reference TRBV9 and TRBJ2-3, is DSGVTQTPKHLITATGQRVTLRCSPRSGDLSVYWYQQSLDQGLQFLIQYYNGEERAKGNILERFSAQQFPDLHSELNLSSLELGDSALYFCASSVDPTGRVADTQYFGPGTRLTVL.